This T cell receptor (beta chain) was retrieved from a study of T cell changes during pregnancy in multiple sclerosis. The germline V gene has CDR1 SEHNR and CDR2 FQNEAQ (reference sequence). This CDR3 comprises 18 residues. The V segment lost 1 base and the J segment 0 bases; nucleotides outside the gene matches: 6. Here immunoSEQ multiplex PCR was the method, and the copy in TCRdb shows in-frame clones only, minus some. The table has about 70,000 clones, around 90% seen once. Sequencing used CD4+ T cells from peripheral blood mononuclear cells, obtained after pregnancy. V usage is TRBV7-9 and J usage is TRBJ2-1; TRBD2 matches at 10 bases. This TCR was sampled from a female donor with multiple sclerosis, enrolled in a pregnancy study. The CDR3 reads CASSLELAGFYSYNEQFF. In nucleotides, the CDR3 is TGTGCCAGCAGCTTAGAACTAGCGGGGTTTTACTCCTACAATGAGCAGTTCTTC. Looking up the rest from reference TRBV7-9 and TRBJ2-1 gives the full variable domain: DTGVSQNPRHKITKRGQNVTFRCDPISEHNRLYWYRQTLGQGPEFLTYFQNEAQLEKSRLLSDRFSAERPKGSFSTLEIQRTEQGDSAMYLCASSLELAGFYSYNEQFFGPGTRLTVL.